This T cell receptor beta chain was profiled in a study of shared clonotypes between healthy human individuals. Across the whole study: Contributing individuals were a couple of females and three males aged 18 to 49. Study-wide results and caveats: Investigators collected only blood, and repertoires in tissues likely differ. Shared clonotypes across all four donors exceeded non-shared ones in generation probability.

Profiling relied on immunoSEQ multiplex PCR, and the TCRdb table lists in-frame clones only, not all of them. This table holds about 2.3 million clones, under 95% found once. The authors divided CD4+ cells into CD45RA+ naive and CD45RA-negative memory subsets. Of note for this clone: Its cognate antigen is unknown.

The CDR3 is 14 amino acids. Germline CDR1 MGHDK, CDR2 SYGVNS. Trimming took off 6 bases at V and 0 bases at J, with 12 bases between the two ends. The chain employs TRBV25-1 and TRBJ2-7; D is unresolved. The sequencing input was naive CD4+ T cells from PBMCs. Subset here: CD45RA+ positively selected. This clonotype was obtained from a man younger than 30 in good health. Some clones in this sample may be carry-over from other donors' samples. The CDR3 nucleotides are TGTGCCAGCAGGGTCGACCCTAGCTCCTACGAGCAGTACTTC. It codes for CASRVDPSSYEQYF.